Here is one T cell receptor (beta chain) with its context. Here immunoSEQ multiplex PCR was the method, and the copy in TCRdb shows in-frame clones only, minus some. The sample lists roughly 400,000 clones, roughly 86% seen once, with 1.7% in the top ten. From germline, CDR1 is SGDLS and CDR2 YYNGEE. CDR3 length: 15 amino acids. V shed 3 bases and J 0 bases; nucleotides not matched to a gene: 2. Each participant's cohort was designated according to participant-reported clinical history. These data are taken from a study of blood T cell repertoires in COVID-19. Specimen: PBMCs or T cells enriched from blood (not recorded which). This chain joins TRBV9 and TRBJ2-3; the match to TRBD2 covers 9 bases. This TCR was recovered from a woman aged 30 to 39 who had recovered from COVID-19. In DNA form, the CDR3 reads TGTGCCAGCAGCGAAACTAGCGGGAGCACAGATACGCAGTATTTT. Translation gives CASSETSGSTDTQYF.